Given below is one T cell receptor beta chain in context. Antigen: not known. The data stem from a study of T cell responses to AZD1222 COVID-19 vaccine. Study-level results: Once two AZD1222 doses were given, Spike-specific TCR breadth and depth went up. There were mostly white British donors and more females than males, and clonal diversity was possibly underestimated. Reportedly, nearly half of unique spike TCRs recognized epitopes outside B.1.351/B.1.1.7 mutations. At baseline, just 5 or 6 AZD1222 recipients tested seropositive.

V was pared by 6 bases and J by 0 bases, with 11 bases of the junction left unmatched. The germline V gene encodes CDR1 LNHDA and CDR2 SQIVND (reference sequence). CDR3 length equals 17 residues. The assay was immunoSEQ multiplex PCR, and TCRdb's table has in-frame clones only and misses some. This table holds 100,000 to 140,000 clones, 70% to 90% found once. This clonotype was obtained from an adult in good health. This specimen was peripheral blood, taken on day 0 of AZD1222 vaccination. The chain combines TRBV19 with TRBJ1-5; 7 nucleotides align to TRBD1. The CDR3 DNA is TGTGCCAGTAGCATCCGAGGGGGCCAATATAGCAATCAGCCCCAGCATTTT. Translation: CASSIRGGQYSNQPQHF. Using reference TRBV19 and TRBJ1-5 for the parts outside the CDR3, the full variable domain is DGGITQSPKYLFRKEGQNVTLSCEQNLNHDAMYWYRQDPGQGLRLIYYSQIVNDFQKGDIAEGYSVSREKKESFPLTVTSAQKNPTAFYLCASSIRGGQYSNQPQHFGDGTRLSIL.